This TCR beta chain was retrieved from a study of PD-1 blockade in classical Hodgkin lymphoma. Turning to this clone: As yet, its antigen is unknown.

Regarding the study as a whole: Before treatment, TCR diversity in newly diagnosed patients was reportedly lower than in healthy donors. After ASCT, patients who started nivolumab under 1 year later were excluded. Why repertoires differed is undefined; disease activity or prior therapy possibly contributed.

Trimming took 5 bases from V and 3 from J; bases not matched to a gene: 5. CDR3 length equals 15 residues. Germline V gives CDR1 LNHDA, CDR2 SQIVND (reference sequence). The time point here: cycle 4 day 1 (C4D1), after less than 7 weeks of nivolumab. Each patient experienced a relapse that followed autologous stem cell transplantation, and brentuximab vedotin exposure varied. This table comes from immunoSEQ multiplex PCR, and its TCRdb copy is limited to in-frame clones, with some not included. The sample holds around 20,000 clones; 75% to 85% are singletons and the top ten take around 22%. The clonotype originates from a human donor with classical Hodgkin lymphoma. J is TRBJ2-3 and V is TRBV19, with 10 bases lining up with TRBD1. Source: peripheral blood mononuclear cells (PBMCs), taken before the fourth cycle of nivolumab. The CDR3 DNA follows: TGTGCCAGTAGTCAATGGACAGGGGGGACAGATACGCAGTATTTT. Translation gives CASSQWTGGTDTQYF.